This TCR beta chain was recovered during a study of cytomegalovirus exposure and HLA in healthy donors (dated by TCRdb to 2016 to 2017). With respect to the entire study: According to an earlier analysis of 450 to 650 of the donors, some 170 million T cells yielded some 120 million unique TCR beta sequences and 276 Gb of sequence data. Typing coverage differed by locus: A, B, C, DRB1 and DQB1 were typed in about 629-630 donors, DQA1 in about 500, DPA1 in 606, and DPB1 in about 450. To decide whether each TCR beta V gene segment behaved as functional or pseudogenic, an earlier analysis of some 580 of the donors relied on high-throughput TCR beta sequencing. All discovery cohort repertoires had been generated on a single sequencing platform. Of the roughly 390 genotyped donors, around 81% fell in the genetic ancestry cluster associated with self-reported Caucasian donors. A later analysis re-examined previously published TCR beta repertoires from just over 650 donors and added high-resolution HLA genotyping to investigate patterns of TCR occurrence. Both class I and class II loci were covered by HLA typing, at four-digit resolution. The study combined high-throughput TCR immunosequencing, statistical association of individual TCRs with disease status, and machine learning to predict cytomegalovirus infection status. Donor age, sex, ethnicity and CMV serostatus were compiled together with the repertoire data. A handful of DR-DQ haplotypes were handled as single units for association and clustering because linkage in the cohort was strong. An early release covering over 500 HLA-typed donors comprised approximately 300 gigabases of sequencing data and around 86 million unique TCR sequences. In addition to the first cohort of 500 to 850 subjects, a separate validation cohort of approximately 130 different subjects was used. The study used immunosequencing to profile the T cell repertoires of about 670 subjects and linked those repertoires to cytomegalovirus serostatus. In the later analysis, no new phenotypic data were used to find candidate immune exposures; instead, reliance was placed on TCR beta sequences and their occurrence across donors. Among some 400 genotyped donors of the cohort, an average of roughly 240,000 unique TCR beta nucleotide sequences were sequenced per donor, roughly 20% of them non-productive. A later genetic analysis took genome-wide SNP genotypes for about 60% of the roughly 670 donors and used that subset as a discovery cohort. The study was designed to test whether signatures of past pathogen exposure could be identified by cataloging public T cell receptors. General study outcomes and caveats: Only TCR beta chains were sequenced in this cohort, and the absence of alpha or paired-chain data limited detectable features. A further reported finding was that TCR beta sequences accurately predicted the HLA-A and HLA-B alleles for most subjects in the first cohort. Because HLA typing was missing for some donors at each locus, association tests included only the typed subset. The presence/absence analyses assumed that sequencing depth was roughly uniform across donors, and that assumption may not be true. Correlated functional status among segregating V segments might reflect linkage disequilibrium, but an unknown experimental factor could not be ruled out. In an earlier analysis of around 600 of the donors, most TCR beta V segments appeared in productive rearrangements about 90% or about 30% of the time, broadly matching IMGT annotations. The classifier was reported to diagnose cytomegalovirus status with high specificity and sensitivity in both the original cohort and the validation cohort. While some public TCRs were present in many individuals, most TCR sequences turned up only very rarely across donors. A cluster of highly shared sequence variants was judged likely to be a technical artifact of the sequencing pipeline. In the study, some 180 TCR beta chains were listed as associated with cytomegalovirus. Specific HLA alleles were associated with over 15,000 TCR beta sequences at a false discovery rate of 0.05 in a later analysis. In vitro tests confirmed that three of the cytomegalovirus-associated TCR beta chains recognize cytomegalovirus antigens. A later analysis found that TCR association rates varied across HLA loci, with DRB1 alleles showing the most associated TCRs and HLA-C alleles the fewest. The only immune exposure information available for the cohort was CMV serostatus. Some IMGT-functional V segments, including TRBV6-2 and TRBV6-3, could not be told apart with the 87-base-pair reads, so those segments were excluded. An association between a missense DCLRE1C variant and V-gene and J-gene trimming of TCR beta chains was found in a later genetic analysis and replicated in an independent cohort. Compared with the roughly 700-donor mean, donors in an Asian-associated ancestry cluster had fewer N-insertions in productive TCRs, according to a later genetic analysis. In a later analysis, HLA-associated TCR beta chains showed more clonal expansion and lower generation probabilities than non-associated chains that were equally common. According to the authors, the approach could potentially be generalized to other disease states and immunological phenotypes. According to a later analysis, most CMV-associated TCR beta chains appeared to be HLA-restricted, and the HLA associations seemed to be driven largely by CMV exposure. The earlier analysis of approximately 590 of the donors excluded roughly 16 rarely observed V segments, including chromosome 9 orphons, because counts were too low. In a later analysis, several top co-occurrence clusters were reported to appear linked to parvovirus B19, influenza, CMV and Epstein-Barr virus. When HLA alleles, especially DR and DQ, strongly co-occurred, attributing TCR associations to individual alleles was difficult.

Library construction relied on the immunoSEQ multiplex PCR assay. For the multiplex PCR, a mixture combining 60 forward primers for TCR Vbeta segments and 13 reverse primers for TCR Jbeta segments was used. The CDR3 region of rearranged TCR beta genes was amplified from genomic DNA with a multiplex PCR assay. On the Illumina HiSeq System, the amplified TCR beta libraries were sequenced as 87-base-pair reads. The authors' analysis ran thus. Across the 700 or so repertoires, a later analysis counted about 81 million unique TCR beta chains, approximately 12 million of which were shared by at least two donors. Raw reads were error-corrected and collapsed into unique sequences by a nearest-neighbor algorithm in which closely related sequences were merged to remove PCR and sequencing errors. To assign V, D and J gene segments, CDR3 sequences were aligned to IMGT reference sequences. Each retained sequence needed at least a six-nucleotide match to both a V gene segment and a J gene segment. A rearrangement was called productive if the CDR3 had no stop codons and remained in frame with V and J, and every other rearrangement was called non-productive. CDR3 was defined according to IMGT convention as the region running from the second conserved V-encoded cysteine to the conserved J-encoded phenylalanine. In an earlier analysis of roughly 580 of the donors, sequences lacking an unambiguous match to a single V gene segment were excluded. In an earlier analysis of 587 of the donors, a V segment was called functional when productive rearrangements were above 56.7%, and segregating when the standard deviation between donors exceeded 5%. A statistical classification framework was built for diagnosing cytomegalovirus status from the catalog of TCR beta chain sequences. In a later analysis, V and J genes were assigned by comparing TCR nucleotide sequences against IMGT/GENE-DB human TR gene sequences. Using the TCRdist pipeline, a later analysis assigned CDR3 sequences along with most-parsimonious VDJ recombination scenarios. In a later analysis, each TCR beta chain was defined by its CDR3 amino acid sequence together with its V-gene family, and reads lacking a unique V-gene family were excluded. As a way to deal with suspected cross-contamination and a sequencing artifact, a later analysis dropped 592 nucleotide sequences that were highly shared and had low generation probability. A later analysis calculated a clonal expansion index for each public chain from normalized within-repertoire ranks of inferred template counts. Generation probabilities in a later analysis came from a VDJ recombination model fitted to out-of-frame rearrangements, and those results were checked against IGoR. A later analysis scored TCR-TCR, TCR-HLA and TCR-CMV co-occurrence with hypergeometric tests, applying a repertoire-size bias correction to TCR pairs. To estimate false discovery rates, a later analysis permuted the HLA or CMV assignments 20 times. A later analysis grouped co-occurring TCRs with DBSCAN, adding TCRdist sequence similarity when clustering within HLA-allele-positive subsets. For co-occurrence clustering, repertoires with fewer than 30,000 or more than 120,000 public chains were excluded, along with a handful of repertoires with anomalous nucleotide sharing. TCRdb carries this immuneACCESS record with in-frame sequences only. Its versions omit some clonotypes, under half of them owing to an unresolved V gene in the studies checked, with the rest unexplained. That table is the source of V, J and clone size, and D and trimming were worked out from the DNA. The sample table records around 100,000 clones; less than 85% of these occur just once. The ten biggest clones cover approximately 2.4% of the sample.

The cohort was made up of roughly 670 healthy bone marrow donors. Cohort members were all nominally healthy when sampled, although unrecorded immune exposures were likely present. The donor was CMV seronegative and was included in the group of about 350 seronegative cohort members. Every donor gave a peripheral blood sample, and the peripheral blood mononuclear cells from that sample were used for TCR beta sequencing. Genomic DNA was extracted from the blood cell samples with the Qiagen DNeasy Blood Extraction Kit. The trim is 2 bases for V and 6 bases for J, with a gap of 14 bases between the germline ends. Taken from the germline V gene, the CDR1 and CDR2 loops are SGHVS and FQNEAQ. The CDR3 runs 14 amino acids, cysteine and phenylalanine included. The read is trimmed to its CDR3 DNA, 42 bases read in frame from base 1. To note about this clone: Which antigen it targets is not known. No much larger clone is present one base from it, and per-base qualities are unavailable.

The chain employs TRBV7-8 and TRBJ2-7; D gene: possibly TRBD2, on 6 matching bases. The specimen sequenced was PBMCs. This sequence originates from a middle-aged man in good health and CMV-seronegative. The CDR3: CASSLSRGGSEQYF. DNA sequence: TGTGCCAGCAGCTTATCCCGGGGAGGATCCGAGCAGTACTTC. Joined to the reference TRBV7-8 and TRBJ2-7 proteins, this CDR3 gives the full variable domain: GAGVSQSPRYKVAKRGQDVALRCDPISGHVSLFWYQQALGQGPEFLTYFQNEAQLDKSGLPSDRFFAERPEGSVSTLKIQRTQQEDSAVYLCASSLSRGGSEQYFGPGTRLTVT.